Following are 28 T cell receptor beta chains from one sample sequenced in a study of shared clonotypes between healthy human individuals (dated by TCRdb to the early 2020s). The library was made by the immunoSEQ multiplex PCR assay. This is the immuneACCESS table as TCRdb keeps it, with only in-frame sequences that have V and J called. A part of the clones is gone; compared with another copy, unresolved V genes explain less than half, and the rest is unexplained. This sample has 740,000 or so clones in its table, and around 73% of those were observed once. The ten largest clones take up around 2% of the sample. Sequenced: memory CD4+ T cells sorted from blood. The meaning of the sample's cell subset or site label: CD45RA-negative fraction. The source is a woman aged 25 to 39 in good health.

The chain employs TRBV7-6 and TRBJ2-7; D is perhaps TRBD1 or TRBD2 (6 bases each). Germline loops: CDR1 SGHVS, CDR2 FNYEAQ. The CDR3 length is 17 residues. Trimming shortened V by 1 base and J by 1 base, and 17 bases separated the two germline ends. CDR3 sequence: CASSLEQGWTTSYEQYF. In nucleotides, the CDR3 is TGTGCCAGCAGCTTAGAGCAGGGGTGGACTACATCCTACGAGCAGTACTTC.

This clone was recorded many times. This rearrangement joins TRBV10-3 to TRBJ2-7; D not resolved. Germline assignment: CDR1 ENHRY and CDR2 SYGVKD. Trimming left V 2 bases short and J 6 bases short, with 2 bases between. The CDR3 has 10 amino acids. The DNA for the CDR3 is TGTGCCATCAGTGAGGGCGAGCAGTACTTC. Encoded protein: CAISEGEQYF.

A remark on this clone: In the same sample, other DNA sequences code for this CDR3. V and J are TRBV5-1 and TRBJ2-3; TRBD1 might be the D (6 bases). This CDR3 comprises 14 residues. Trimming took 4 bases from V and 3 from J, leaving 12 bases between them. The germline V gene encodes CDR1 SGHRS and CDR2 YFSETQ. CDR3 in amino acids: CASSQGTGTDTQYF. The DNA of the CDR3 is TGCGCCAGCAGCCAGGGGACGGGTACAGATACGCAGTATTTT.

This clone has just a few counts. The chain has TRBV5-1 and TRBJ1-1; D not resolved. This CDR3 has 13 residues. Germline V gives CDR1 SGHRS, CDR2 YFSETQ. Trimming left V 6 bases short and J 8 bases short, with 17 bases between. CDR3 in amino acids: CASIGGIGTEAFF. CDR3 DNA sequence: TGCGCCAGCATCGGCGGAATTGGAACGGAAGCTTTCTTT.

This clone was counted once. This sequence joins TRBV6-6 and TRBJ1-2; 11 positions match TRBD1. This CDR3 has 13 amino acids. Germline loops: CDR1 MNHNY, CDR2 SVGAGI (reference sequence). V dropped 6 bases and J dropped 6; count of bases not matched to a gene: 3. The CDR3 sequence is CASSWDRGNGYTF. In nucleotides, the CDR3 is TGTGCCAGCAGCTGGGACAGGGGGAATGGCTACACCTTC.

The chain joins TRBV5-1 to TRBJ1-2; D call uncertain. V lost 2 bases and J 4 bases, leaving 9 bases between the germline ends. The CDR3 length is 13 residues. The germline gives CDR1 SGHRS, CDR2 YFSETQ. The CDR3 loop is CASSLLGAYGYTF. In nucleotides, the CDR3 is TGCGCCAGCAGCTTACTGGGTGCCTATGGCTACACCTTC. Full variable domain (missing parts from reference TRBV5-1 and TRBJ1-2): KAGVTQTPRYLIKTRGQQVTLSCSPISGHRSVSWYQQTPGQGLQFLFEYFSETQRNKGNFPGRFSGRQFSNSRSEMNVSTLELGDSALYLCASSLLGAYGYTFGSGTRLTVV.

Concerning this clone: Other DNA sequences in the sample encode the same CDR3. The chain combines TRBV5-1 with TRBJ2-3, with 11 bases aligning to TRBD1. Germline V lookup: CDR1 SGHRS, CDR2 YFSETQ. This CDR3 comprises 15 residues. J lost 3 bases, V lost 4 bases, and 4 bases had no gene match. The CDR3: CASSPGQGATDTQYF. In DNA form, the CDR3 reads TGCGCCAGCAGCCCTGGACAGGGGGCAACAGATACGCAGTATTTT.

This clone showed up many times. The sample contains more than one DNA sequence encoding this CDR3. V gene TRBV11-2 combines with J gene TRBJ2-2; 11 nucleotides line up with TRBD2. Trimming cost V 5 bases and J 1 base; bases outside gene matches: 3. Germline V lookup: CDR1 SGHAT, CDR2 FQNNGV. The CDR3 has 16 amino acids. The CDR3 protein is CASSLLAGGNTGELFF. The DNA of the CDR3 is TGTGCCAGCAGCCTCCTAGCGGGAGGGAACACCGGGGAGCTGTTTTTT. The whole variable domain, remainder taken from reference TRBV11-2 and TRBJ2-2, is EAGVAQSPRYKIIEKRQSVAFWCNPISGHATLYWYQQILGQGPKLLIQFQNNGVVDDSQLPKDRFSAERLKGVDSTLKIQPAKLEDSAVYLCASSLLAGGNTGELFFGEGSRLTVL.

V usage is TRBV7-9 and J usage is TRBJ1-1; D perhaps matches TRBD1 (6 bases). Trimming left V 4 bases short and J 1 base short, with 13 bases between. The length of the CDR3 is 15 residues. The germline gives CDR1 SEHNR, CDR2 FQNEAQ (reference sequence). CDR3 sequence: CASSWGASSNTEAFF. CDR3 coding DNA: TGTGCCAGCAGCTGGGGGGCTTCGTCGAACACTGAAGCTTTCTTT.

The rearrangement joins TRBV6-1 to TRBJ2-2; D perhaps matches TRBD1 (6 bases). This CDR3 contains 16 residues. CDR1 is MNHNS, CDR2 SASEGT, per germline. The V end lost 3 bases, the J end lost 4 bases, and 15 bases lay between the germline ends. The CDR3 region is CASSEIRQGTTGELFF. The CDR3 nucleotides read TGTGCCAGCAGTGAGATTCGTCAGGGGACCACCGGGGAGCTGTTTTTT.

The chain uses TRBV28 and TRBJ2-1, with 8 bases fitting TRBD2. The CDR3 has 15 residues. Trimming removed 6 bases from V and 1 base from J; junction bases left unmatched: 5. Per germline, CDR1 MDHEN and CDR2 SYDVKM. In DNA, the CDR3 is TGTGCCAGCAGCTCTAGCGGGTATTCCTACAATGAGCAGTTCTTC. Protein sequence: CASSSSGYSYNEQFF.

The genes are TRBV27 and TRBJ1-2; TRBD1 agrees at 7 bases. With 8 bases clipped from V and 4 bases from J, the junction kept 7 bases outside the gene matches. Germline CDR1 and CDR2: MNHEY and SMNVEV (reference sequence). CDR3 length: 13 amino acids. The CDR3 region is CASGLTGSYGYTF. CDR3 nucleotides: TGTGCCAGCGGACTGACAGGGTCCTATGGCTACACCTTC.

J is TRBJ2-1 and V is TRBV5-1; 8 positions agree with TRBD2. V lost 0 bases and J lost 12; bases outside the gene matches: 8. The length of the CDR3 is 14 residues. Germline-derived CDR1 and CDR2 are SGHRS and YFSETQ. The CDR3, as DNA: TGCGCCAGCAGCTTGGTTCAGAGCGGGAGTGTGCAGTTCTTC. It codes for CASSLVQSGSVQFF.

Note on this clone: Other nucleotide sequences in the sample specify the same CDR3. The chain uses TRBV30 and TRBJ1-5; D possibly corresponds to TRBD1 (5 bases). Trimming stripped 2 bases from V and 4 bases from J, with 9 bases between. Germline V gene data show CDR1 as GTSNPN and CDR2 as SVGIG (reference sequence). The CDR3 is 13 residues long. Here the CDR3 DNA reads TGTGCCTGGAGTAAAGACAGTAATCAGCCCCAGCATTTT. Residues: CAWSKDSNQPQHF. Complete variable domain (other parts from reference TRBV30 and TRBJ1-5): SQTIHQWPATLVQPVGSPLSLECTVEGTSNPNLYWYRQAAGRGLQLLFYSVGIGQISSEVPQNLSASRPQDRQFILSSKKLLLSDSGFYLCAWSKDSNQPQHFGDGTRLSIL.

The chain uses TRBV6-5 and TRBJ2-7; the match to TRBD2 covers 11 bases. CDR3 length equals 15 residues. The germline V gene encodes CDR1 MNHEY and CDR2 SVGAGI. V shed 4 bases and J 1 base; nucleotides not matched to a gene: 3. The CDR3 region is CASSSGTSGSYEQYF. The CDR3 bases are TGTGCCAGCAGTTCAGGGACTAGCGGTTCCTACGAGCAGTACTTC.

This chain joins TRBV29-1 and TRBJ1-1, with D hard to call. The germline V gene has CDR1 SQVTM and CDR2 ANQGSEA. This CDR3 is 14 amino acids long. Trimming removed 1 base from V and 6 bases from J, with 15 bases in between. The CDR3 coding sequence is TGCAGCGTTGAAGCGAGCAGAGGTGTTGCTGAAGCTTTCTTT. Its protein product is CSVEASRGVAEAFF. The entire variable domain, with the rest obtained from reference TRBV29-1 and TRBJ1-1, is as follows: SAVISQKPSRDICQRGTSLTIQCQVDSQVTMMFWYRQQPGQSLTLIATANQGSEATYESGFVIDKFPISRPNLTFSTLTVSNMSPEDSSIYLCSVEASRGVAEAFFGQGTRLTVV.

The chain has TRBV5-1 and TRBJ2-1; perhaps TRBD2 as D (5 bases). The length of the CDR3 is 15 residues. The germline CDR1 and CDR2 sequences are SGHRS and YFSETQ. Trimming cost V 0 bases and J 6 bases, with 13 bases left between them. The CDR3 DNA reads TGCGCCAGCAGCTTGGGCAGAGGACTGGGCAATGAGCAGTTCTTC. Protein sequence: CASSLGRGLGNEQFF.

V is TRBV27 and J is TRBJ2-6; 7 positions agree with TRBD1. J gave up 2 bases and V 7 bases, and 17 bases lay outside the gene matches. The CDR3 runs to 19 residues. From germline, CDR1 is MNHEY and CDR2 SMNVEV (reference sequence). As DNA, the CDR3 is TGTGCCAGCACCCTTTCCGTTACAGGGGCCGGCACTGGGGCCAACGTCCTGACTTTC. Its translation is CASTLSVTGAGTGANVLTF.

Regarding this clone: Other DNA variants within this sample encode the same CDR3. The chain is built from TRBV7-3 and TRBJ2-2; 8 bases align to TRBD2. The length of the CDR3 is 15 residues. V lost 5 bases, J lost 4 bases, and 6 bases stayed unmatched. Germline assignment: CDR1 SGHTA and CDR2 FQGTGA. CDR3 bases: TGTGCCAGCAGCCCGAGCGGGAGCGGCACCGGGGAGCTGTTTTTT. Protein sequence: CASSPSGSGTGELFF.

The J gene is TRBJ2-3, the V gene TRBV6-6; D unclear. V lost 2 bases and J lost 4, with 7 bases in between. From germline, CDR1 is MNHNY and CDR2 SVGAGI (reference sequence). The CDR3 has 13 residues. The CDR3 coding sequence is TGTGCCAGCAGTTACCCAGGCGCAGATACGCAGTATTTT. This encodes CASSYPGADTQYF.

The chain uses TRBV7-9 and TRBJ2-1; TRBD2 matches at 15 bases. V was pared by 5 bases and J by 10 bases, with 9 bases of the junction left unmatched. Per germline, CDR1 SEHNR and CDR2 FQNEAQ (reference sequence). This CDR3 is built from 16 residues. As DNA, the CDR3 is TGTGCCAGCAGCCGATATGGACTAGCGGGAGGGTGGGAGCAGTTCTTC. Its translation is CASSRYGLAGGWEQFF.

The chain has TRBV27 and TRBJ2-2; 11 nucleotides align to TRBD2. Germline V gene lookup returns CDR1 MNHEY and CDR2 SMNVEV (reference sequence). The ends lost 5 bases at V and 3 bases at J; junction bases unmatched: 11. The length of the CDR3 is 18 residues. CDR3 DNA: TGTGCCAGCAGTCCAAGGTGGACTAGCGGGCTTCACACCGGGGAGCTGTTTTTT. Translating gives CASSPRWTSGLHTGELFF.

This chain connects TRBV7-6 to TRBJ2-1; perhaps TRBD1 as D (6 bases). Germline V CDR1 and CDR2: SGHVS, FNYEAQ. The CDR3 has 14 amino acids. V was shortened by 5 bases and J by 4 bases, with 12 bases between the two germline ends. The CDR3 DNA reads TGTGCCAGCAGCCGAGGACAGTTGTACAATGAGCAGTTCTTC. Protein sequence: CASSRGQLYNEQFF.

The rearrangement joins TRBV7-2 to TRBJ2-6, with D uncertain. The CDR3 has 15 residues. Germline CDR1 and CDR2: SGHTA and FQGNSA. Trimming removed 3 bases at V and 0 bases at J, with 6 bases between. CDR3 loop: CASSFQSSGANVLTF. Here the CDR3 DNA reads TGTGCCAGCAGCTTCCAAAGCTCTGGGGCCAACGTCCTGACTTTC.

The V and J genes are TRBV19 and TRBJ1-5; D not resolved. Trimming removed 1 base at V and 5 bases at J, with 15 bases between. This CDR3 spans 16 amino acids. Germline CDR1 reads LNHDA; CDR2 reads SQIVND (reference sequence). This CDR3 is CASSIVPPDGYQPQHF. CDR3 coding DNA: TGTGCCAGTAGTATAGTGCCCCCAGATGGCTATCAGCCCCAGCATTTT.

This chain uses TRBV5-6 with TRBJ1-1, with D possibly TRBD1 on 6 matching bases. The CDR3 has 14 residues. The germline V and J ends were trimmed by 4 bases and 4 bases, with 14 bases remaining between them. CDR1 and CDR2 (germline): SGHDT, YYEEEE. CDR3: CASSQGRKGTEAFF. DNA for the CDR3: TGTGCCAGCAGCCAGGGGAGGAAGGGCACTGAAGCTTTCTTT. Combining the CDR3 with reference TRBV5-6 and TRBJ1-1 gives the whole variable domain DAGVTQSPTHLIKTRGQQVTLRCSPKSGHDTVSWYQQALGQGPQFIFQYYEEEERQRGNFPDRFSGHQFPNYSSELNVNALLLGDSALYLCASSQGRKGTEAFFGQGTRLTVV.

The chain couples TRBV28 to TRBJ1-5; no clear D. Trimming left V 6 bases short and J 4 bases short, with 13 bases between. The CDR3 has 14 residues. Germline V gene lookup returns CDR1 MDHEN and CDR2 SYDVKM. Written as DNA, the CDR3 is TGTGCCAGCAGGATCCGTAATCGTAATCAGCCCCAGCATTTT. It is translated as CASRIRNRNQPQHF. Drawing the rest from reference TRBV28 and TRBJ1-5, the complete variable domain is DVKVTQSSRYLVKRTGEKVFLECVQDMDHENMFWYRQDPGLGLRLIYFSYDVKMKEKGDIPEGYSVSREKKERFSLILESASTNQTSMYLCASRIRNRNQPQHFGDGTRLSIL.

This clone has just one count. The V call is TRBV7-3, the J call TRBJ1-1; 8 bases fit TRBD1. Germline CDR1 and CDR2: SGHTA and FQGTGA. J lost 7 bases, V lost 5 bases, and 9 bases had no gene match. The CDR3 is 14 amino acids. The CDR3 DNA is TGTGCCAGCAGCCCTGGCCTCGGACAGGGTGAAGCTTTCTTT. It translates to CASSPGLGQGEAFF.